Reported below is one T cell receptor (beta chain). Germline-derived CDR1 and CDR2 are SGHNT and YYREEE (reference sequence). V shed 4 bases and J 10 bases; nucleotides not matched to a gene: 23. The CDR3 is 18 amino acids. The record originates from a study of blood T cell repertoires in COVID-19. The overall study: COVID-19 samples collected from the United States, Italy and Spain covered acute and convalescent phases.

Per the original data handling: Nucleated cell number was recorded as an estimate derived from reference gene primer amplification. Clones were sequenced by immunoSEQ multiplex PCR, and TCRdb holds only the in-frame ones, with some missing. V, J and clone size derive from that table, while D and trimming were established from the DNA sequence. This repertoire shows approximately 110,000 clones, 82% found once; its top ten account for approximately 15%. The rearrangement uses TRBV5-4 and TRBJ2-1; TRBD2 matches at 7 bases. Material for sequencing was peripheral blood. This clonotype was obtained from an elderly woman with acute or convalescent COVID-19. The CDR3 DNA reads as TGTGCCAGCAGCCCGCGCGGGAGCGGAATTGGAGTTGTACTCGAGCAGTTCTTC. Translating it yields CASSPRGSGIGVVLEQFF.